The text below deals with one T cell receptor (beta chain). As yet, its antigen is unknown. The assay was immunoSEQ multiplex PCR, and TCRdb's table has in-frame clones only and misses some. The sample includes around 130,000 clones, around 88% of them seen just once. Germline V gene sequence: CDR1 SGHTA, CDR2 FQGNSA. This CDR3 comprises 15 residues. Germline trimming cut 7 bases from V and 4 bases from J; bases unmatched to any gene: 10. This entry belongs to a study of T cell responses to AZD1222 COVID-19 vaccine. Whole-study results and caveats: Repertoires were obtained solely post-peak T cell response. Spike-spanning, vaccine-associated CD4 TCRs were dominant at 160-218 and 743-854.

The TCR originated in an adult in good health. The chain couples TRBV7-2 to TRBJ2-1; TRBD1 matches 7 bases. The source was peripheral blood, collected on day 0 of AZD1222 vaccination. CDR3 in amino acids: CASIPRDSPYNEQFF. For the CDR3, the DNA is TGTGCCAGCATCCCGAGGGACAGTCCATACAATGAGCAGTTCTTC. Filled out from reference TRBV7-2 and TRBJ2-1, the complete variable domain reads GAGVSQSPSNKVTEKGKDVELRCDPISGHTALYWYRQSLGQGLEFLIYFQGNSAPDKSGLPSDRFSAERTGGSVSTLTIQRTQQEDSAVYLCASIPRDSPYNEQFFGPGTRLTVL.